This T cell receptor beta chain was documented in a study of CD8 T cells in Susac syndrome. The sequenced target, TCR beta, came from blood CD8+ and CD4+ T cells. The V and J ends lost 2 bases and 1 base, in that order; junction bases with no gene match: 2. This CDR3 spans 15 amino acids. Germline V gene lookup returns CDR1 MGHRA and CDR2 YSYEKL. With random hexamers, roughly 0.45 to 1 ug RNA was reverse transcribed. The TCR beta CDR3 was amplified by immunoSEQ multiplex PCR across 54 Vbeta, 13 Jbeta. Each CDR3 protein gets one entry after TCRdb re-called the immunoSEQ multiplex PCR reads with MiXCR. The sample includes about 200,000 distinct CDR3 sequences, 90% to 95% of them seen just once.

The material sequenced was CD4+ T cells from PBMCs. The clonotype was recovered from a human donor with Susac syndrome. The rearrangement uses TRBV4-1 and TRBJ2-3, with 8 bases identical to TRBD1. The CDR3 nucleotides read TGCGCCAGCAGCCAACCGGGACAGGGCACAGATACGCAGTATTTT. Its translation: CASSQPGQGTDTQYF.